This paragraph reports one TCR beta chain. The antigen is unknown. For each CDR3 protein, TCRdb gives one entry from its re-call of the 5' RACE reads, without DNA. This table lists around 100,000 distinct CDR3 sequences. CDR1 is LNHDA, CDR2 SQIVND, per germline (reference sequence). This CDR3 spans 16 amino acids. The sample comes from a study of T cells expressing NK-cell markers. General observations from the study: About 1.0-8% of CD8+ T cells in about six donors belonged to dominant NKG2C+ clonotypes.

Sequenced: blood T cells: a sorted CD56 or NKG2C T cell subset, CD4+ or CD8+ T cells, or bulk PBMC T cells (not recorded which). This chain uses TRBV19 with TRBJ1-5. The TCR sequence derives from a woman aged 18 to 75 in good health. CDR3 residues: CASSTKAGAGNQPQHF. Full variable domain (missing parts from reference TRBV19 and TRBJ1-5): DGGITQSPKYLFRKEGQNVTLSCEQNLNHDAMYWYRQDPGQGLRLIYYSQIVNDFQKGDIAEGYSVSREKKESFPLTVTSAQKNPTAFYLCASSTKAGAGNQPQHFGDGTRLSIL.